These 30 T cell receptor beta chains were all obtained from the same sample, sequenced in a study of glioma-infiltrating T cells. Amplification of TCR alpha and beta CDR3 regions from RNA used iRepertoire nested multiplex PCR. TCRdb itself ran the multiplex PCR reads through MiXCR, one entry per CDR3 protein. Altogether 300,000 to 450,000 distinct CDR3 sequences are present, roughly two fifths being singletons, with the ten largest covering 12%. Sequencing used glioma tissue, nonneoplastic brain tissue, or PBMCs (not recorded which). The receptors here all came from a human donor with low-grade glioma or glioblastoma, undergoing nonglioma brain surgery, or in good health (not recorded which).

As DNA, the CDR3 is TGTGCCAGCAGCCCCGGGACTGGCTACGAGCAGTTCTTC. Its translation is CASSPGTGYEQFF. The chain joins TRBV6-1 to TRBJ2-1; maybe TRBD2 (6 bases). V was clipped by 6 bases and J by 10 bases, with 16 bases between them. Germline values: CDR1 MNHNS, CDR2 SASEGT. This CDR3 comprises 13 residues.

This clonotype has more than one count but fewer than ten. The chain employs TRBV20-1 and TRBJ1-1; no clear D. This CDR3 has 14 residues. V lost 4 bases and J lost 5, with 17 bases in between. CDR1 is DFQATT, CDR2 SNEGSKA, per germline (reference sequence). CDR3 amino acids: CSAIRGSYDTEAFF. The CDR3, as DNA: TGCAGTGCTATACGTGGCAGCTATGATACTGAAGCTTTCTTT.

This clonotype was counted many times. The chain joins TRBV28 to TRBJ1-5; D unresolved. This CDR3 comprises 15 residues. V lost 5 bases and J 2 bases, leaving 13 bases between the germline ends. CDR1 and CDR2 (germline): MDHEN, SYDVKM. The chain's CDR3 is CASSPGGLGNQPQHF. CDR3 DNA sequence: TGTGCCAGCAGTCCCGGAGGGTTGGGCAATCAGCCCCAGCATTTT.

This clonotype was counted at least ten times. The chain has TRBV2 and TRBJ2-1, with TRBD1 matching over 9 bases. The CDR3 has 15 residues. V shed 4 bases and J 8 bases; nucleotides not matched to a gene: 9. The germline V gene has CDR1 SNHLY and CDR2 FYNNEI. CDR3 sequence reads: CASSAQGTGFDEQFF. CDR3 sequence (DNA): TGTGCCAGCAGTGCCCAAGGGACAGGGTTCGATGAGCAGTTCTTC.

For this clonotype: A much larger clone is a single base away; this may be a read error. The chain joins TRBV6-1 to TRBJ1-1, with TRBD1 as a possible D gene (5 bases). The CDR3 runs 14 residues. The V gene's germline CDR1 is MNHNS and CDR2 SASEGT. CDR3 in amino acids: CASSEGGSNTEALF. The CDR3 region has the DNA TGTGCCAGCAGTGAAGGGGGGTCGAACACTGAAGCTTTGTTT.

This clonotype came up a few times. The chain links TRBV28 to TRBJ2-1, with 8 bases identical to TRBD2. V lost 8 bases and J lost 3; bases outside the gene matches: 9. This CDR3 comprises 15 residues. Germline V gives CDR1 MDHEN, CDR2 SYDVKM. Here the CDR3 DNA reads TGTGCCAGCGCCCCTCCTAGCGGGTACTACAATGAGCAGTTCTTC. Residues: CASAPPSGYYNEQFF.

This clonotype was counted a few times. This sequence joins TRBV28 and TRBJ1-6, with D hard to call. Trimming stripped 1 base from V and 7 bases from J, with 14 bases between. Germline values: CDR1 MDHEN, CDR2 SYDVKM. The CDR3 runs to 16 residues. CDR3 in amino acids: CASSLSLGIRNSPLHF. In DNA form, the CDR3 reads TGTGCCAGCAGTTTATCCCTTGGCATCAGGAATTCACCCCTCCACTTT.

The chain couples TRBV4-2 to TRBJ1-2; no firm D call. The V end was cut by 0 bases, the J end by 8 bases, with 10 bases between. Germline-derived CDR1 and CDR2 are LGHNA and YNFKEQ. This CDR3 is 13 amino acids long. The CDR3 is CASSQDRRGGYTF. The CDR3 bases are TGTGCCAGCAGCCAAGACAGGAGAGGCGGCTACACCTTC.

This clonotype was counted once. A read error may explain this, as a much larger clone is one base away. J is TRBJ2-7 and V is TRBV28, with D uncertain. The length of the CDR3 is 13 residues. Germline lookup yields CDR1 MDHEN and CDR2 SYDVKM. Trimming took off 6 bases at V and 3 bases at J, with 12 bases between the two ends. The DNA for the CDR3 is TGTGCCAGCAGGTTTAACTATATCTACGAGCAGTACTTC. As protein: CASRFNYIYEQYF.

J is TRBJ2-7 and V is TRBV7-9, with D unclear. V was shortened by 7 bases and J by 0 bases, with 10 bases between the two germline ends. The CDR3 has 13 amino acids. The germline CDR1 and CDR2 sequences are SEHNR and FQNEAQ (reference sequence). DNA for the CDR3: TGTGCCAGCAAGGTAGCTGGCTCCTACGAGCAGTACTTC. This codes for CASKVAGSYEQYF.

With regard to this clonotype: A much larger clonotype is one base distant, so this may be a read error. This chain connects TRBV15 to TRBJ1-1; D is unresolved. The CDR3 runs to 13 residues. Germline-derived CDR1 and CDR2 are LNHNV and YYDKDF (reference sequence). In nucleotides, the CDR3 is TGTGCCCCCAGCAGAGATTTGGGCACTGAAGCTTTCTTT. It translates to CAPSRDLGTEAFF.

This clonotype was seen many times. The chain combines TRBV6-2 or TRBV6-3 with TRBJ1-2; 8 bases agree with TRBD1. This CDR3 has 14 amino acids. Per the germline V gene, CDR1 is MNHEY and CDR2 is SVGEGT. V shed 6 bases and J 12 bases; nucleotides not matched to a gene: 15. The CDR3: CASRAPGQAGVHTF. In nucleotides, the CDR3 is TGTGCCAGCAGGGCTCCGGGACAGGCTGGAGTACACACCTTC.

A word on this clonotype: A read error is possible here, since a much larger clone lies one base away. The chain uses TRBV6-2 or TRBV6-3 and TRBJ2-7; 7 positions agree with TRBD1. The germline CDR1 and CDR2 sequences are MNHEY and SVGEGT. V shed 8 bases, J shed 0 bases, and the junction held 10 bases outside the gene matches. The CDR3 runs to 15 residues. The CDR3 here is CASGTPRQGSYEQYF. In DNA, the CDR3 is TGTGCCAGCGGTACCCCCCGACAGGGCTCCTACGAGCAGTACTTC.

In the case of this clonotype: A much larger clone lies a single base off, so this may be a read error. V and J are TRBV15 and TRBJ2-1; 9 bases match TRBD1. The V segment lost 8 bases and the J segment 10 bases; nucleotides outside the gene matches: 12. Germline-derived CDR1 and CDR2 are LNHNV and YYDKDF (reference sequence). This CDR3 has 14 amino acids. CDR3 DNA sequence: TGTGCCACCTCCGGGACAGGGCGATCCTACGAGCAGTTCTTC. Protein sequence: CATSGTGRSYEQFF.

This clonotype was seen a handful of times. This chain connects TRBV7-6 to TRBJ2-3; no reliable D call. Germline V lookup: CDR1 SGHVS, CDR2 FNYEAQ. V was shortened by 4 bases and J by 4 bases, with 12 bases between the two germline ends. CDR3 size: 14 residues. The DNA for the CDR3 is TGTGCCAGCAGCTCCTCCCTAGTCCCAGATACGCAGTATTTT. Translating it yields CASSSSLVPDTQYF. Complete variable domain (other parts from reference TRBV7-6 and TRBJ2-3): GAGVSQSPRYKVTKRGQDVALRCDPISGHVSLYWYRQALGQGPEFLTYFNYEAQQDKSGLPNDRFSAERPEGSISTLTIQRTEQRDSAMYRCASSSSLVPDTQYFGPGTRLTVL.

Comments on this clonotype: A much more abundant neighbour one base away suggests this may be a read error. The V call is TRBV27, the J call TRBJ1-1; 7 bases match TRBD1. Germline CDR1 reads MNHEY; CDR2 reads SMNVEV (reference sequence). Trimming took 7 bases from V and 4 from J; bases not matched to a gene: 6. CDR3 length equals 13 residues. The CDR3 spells CASNLRQGTEAFF. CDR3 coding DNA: TGTGCCAGCAACCTCCGACAGGGCACTGAAGCTTTCTTT.

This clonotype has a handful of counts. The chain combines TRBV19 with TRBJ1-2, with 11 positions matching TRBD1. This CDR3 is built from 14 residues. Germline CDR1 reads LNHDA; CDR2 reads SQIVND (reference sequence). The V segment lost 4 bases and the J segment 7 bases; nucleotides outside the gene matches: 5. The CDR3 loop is CASSTPGQGGGYTF. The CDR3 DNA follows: TGTGCCAGTAGTACCCCGGGACAGGGGGGTGGCTACACCTTC.

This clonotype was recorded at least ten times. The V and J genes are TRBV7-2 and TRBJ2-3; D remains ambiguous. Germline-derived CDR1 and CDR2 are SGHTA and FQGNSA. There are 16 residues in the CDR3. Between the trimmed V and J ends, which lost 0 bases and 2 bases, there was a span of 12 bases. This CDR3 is CASSLAARWDTDTQYF. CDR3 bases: TGTGCCAGCAGCTTAGCCGCCAGGTGGGACACAGATACGCAGTATTTT.

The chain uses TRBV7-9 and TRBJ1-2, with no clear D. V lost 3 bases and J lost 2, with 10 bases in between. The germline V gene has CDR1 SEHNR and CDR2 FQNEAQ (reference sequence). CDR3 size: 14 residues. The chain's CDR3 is CASSLSWRNYGYTF. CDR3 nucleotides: TGTGCCAGCAGCTTGTCTTGGAGGAACTATGGCTACACCTTC. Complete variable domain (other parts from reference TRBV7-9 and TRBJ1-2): DTGVSQNPRHKITKRGQNVTFRCDPISEHNRLYWYRQTLGQGPEFLTYFQNEAQLEKSRLLSDRFSAERPKGSFSTLEIQRTEQGDSAMYLCASSLSWRNYGYTFGSGTRLTVV.

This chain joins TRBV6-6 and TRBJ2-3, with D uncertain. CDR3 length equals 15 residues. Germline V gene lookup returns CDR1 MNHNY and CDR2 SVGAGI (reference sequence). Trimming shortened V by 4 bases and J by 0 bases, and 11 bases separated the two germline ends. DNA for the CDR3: TGTGCCAGCAGTTTGTGGAGACCTAGCACAGATACGCAGTATTTT. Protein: CASSLWRPSTDTQYF.

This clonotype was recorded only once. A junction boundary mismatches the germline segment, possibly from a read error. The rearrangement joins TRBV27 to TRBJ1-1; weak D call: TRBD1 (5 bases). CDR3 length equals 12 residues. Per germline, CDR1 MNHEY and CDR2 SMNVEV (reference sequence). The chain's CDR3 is CASSFSPRVGLF. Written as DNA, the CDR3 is TGTGCCAGCAGTTTTAGCCCCAGGGTAGGTCTCTTT.

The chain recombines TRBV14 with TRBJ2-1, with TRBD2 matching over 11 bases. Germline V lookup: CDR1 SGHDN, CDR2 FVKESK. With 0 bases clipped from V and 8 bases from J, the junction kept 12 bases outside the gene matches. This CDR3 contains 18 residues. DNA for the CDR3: TGTGCCAGCAGCCAAGAGTCCTTCTTAGCGGGAGGGCCTCATGAGCAGTTCTTC. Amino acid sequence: CASSQESFLAGGPHEQFF.

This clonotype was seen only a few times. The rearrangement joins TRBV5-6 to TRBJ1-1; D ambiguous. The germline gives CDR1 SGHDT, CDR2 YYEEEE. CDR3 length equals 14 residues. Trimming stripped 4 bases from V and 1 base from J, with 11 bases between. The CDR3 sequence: CASSRRVANTEAFF. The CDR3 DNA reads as TGTGCCAGCAGCCGGAGGGTTGCGAACACTGAAGCTTTCTTT.

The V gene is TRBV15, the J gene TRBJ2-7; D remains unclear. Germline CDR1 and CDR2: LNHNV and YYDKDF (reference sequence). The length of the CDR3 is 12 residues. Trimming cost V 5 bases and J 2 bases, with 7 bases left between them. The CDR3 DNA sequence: TGTGCCACCAGCTTCGGCGCCTACGAGCAGTACTTC. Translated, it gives CATSFGAYEQYF.

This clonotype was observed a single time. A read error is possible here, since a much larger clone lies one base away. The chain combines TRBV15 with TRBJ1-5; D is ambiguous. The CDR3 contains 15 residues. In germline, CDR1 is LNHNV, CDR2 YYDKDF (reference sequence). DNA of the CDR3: TGTGCCACCAGCATGGCGGGTTATAGCAATCAGCTCCAGCATTTT. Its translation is CATSMAGYSNQLQHF.

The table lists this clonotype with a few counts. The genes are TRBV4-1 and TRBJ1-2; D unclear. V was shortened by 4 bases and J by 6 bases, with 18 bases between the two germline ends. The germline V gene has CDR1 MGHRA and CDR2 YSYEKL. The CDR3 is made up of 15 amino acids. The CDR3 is CASSPSPQEPDGYTF. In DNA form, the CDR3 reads TGCGCCAGCAGCCCAAGTCCTCAGGAACCGGATGGCTACACCTTC.

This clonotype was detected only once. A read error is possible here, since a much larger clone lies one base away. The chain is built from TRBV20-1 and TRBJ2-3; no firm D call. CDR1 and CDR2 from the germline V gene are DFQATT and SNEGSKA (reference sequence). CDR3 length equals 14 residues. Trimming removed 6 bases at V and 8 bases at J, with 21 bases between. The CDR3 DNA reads TGCAGTGCCGGTAGGGCCCGTTTGGAAGGTACGCAGTATTTT. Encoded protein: CSAGRARLEGTQYF.

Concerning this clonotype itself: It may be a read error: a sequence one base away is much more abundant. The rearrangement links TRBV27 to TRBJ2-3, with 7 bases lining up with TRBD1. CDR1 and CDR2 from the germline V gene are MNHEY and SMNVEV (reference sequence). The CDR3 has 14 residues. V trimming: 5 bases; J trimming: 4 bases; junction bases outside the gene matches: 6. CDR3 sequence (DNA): TGTGCCAGCAGTCATTACGGACAGGCAGATACGCAGTATTTT. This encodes CASSHYGQADTQYF.

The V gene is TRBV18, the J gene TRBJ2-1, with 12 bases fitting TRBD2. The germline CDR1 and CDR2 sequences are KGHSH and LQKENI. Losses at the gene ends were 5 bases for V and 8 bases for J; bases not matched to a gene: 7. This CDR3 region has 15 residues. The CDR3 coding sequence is TGTGCCAGCTCAACGACTAGCGGGAGTGGGGATGAGCAGTTCTTC. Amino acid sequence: CASSTTSGSGDEQFF.

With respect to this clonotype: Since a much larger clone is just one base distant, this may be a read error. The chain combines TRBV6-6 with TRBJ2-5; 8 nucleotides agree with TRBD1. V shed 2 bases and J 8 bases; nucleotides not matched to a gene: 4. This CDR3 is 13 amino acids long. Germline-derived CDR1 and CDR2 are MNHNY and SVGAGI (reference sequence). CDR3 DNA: TGTGCCAGCAGTTACGACAGGGGTCACACCCAGTACTTC. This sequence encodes CASSYDRGHTQYF.